This TCR beta chain was obtained from a study of cytomegalovirus exposure and HLA in healthy donors. Study-level findings and limits: In a later analysis, TCR beta V- and J-gene trimming showed a link to a missense DCLRE1C variant. The majority of TCR sequences were rare, yet some public TCRs appeared in many donors. No immune exposure information besides CMV serostatus was available. It was assumed in the presence/absence analyses that sequencing depth was roughly uniform across donors.

This PCR relied on a set of 60 Vbeta primers and 13 Jbeta primers. Measured with immunoSEQ multiplex PCR; TCRdb has only the in-frame clones, and not every one. The data show just under 95,000 clones, roughly 80% seen once. Notes on this clone: Its specificity is not known.

Germline CDR1 MNHNS, CDR2 SASEGT. CDR3 length: 13 residues. The ends were cut back, 4 bases at V and 4 bases at J, with 8 bases in the middle. The sequencing sample was made of PBMCs. The receptor's source is a man aged 50 to 60 in good health and CMV-seropositive. The chain combines TRBV6-1 with TRBJ1-5; D not certain. CDR3 loop: CASSGAINQPQHF. The CDR3 nucleotides are TGTGCCAGCAGTGGGGCAATAAATCAGCCCCAGCATTTT.